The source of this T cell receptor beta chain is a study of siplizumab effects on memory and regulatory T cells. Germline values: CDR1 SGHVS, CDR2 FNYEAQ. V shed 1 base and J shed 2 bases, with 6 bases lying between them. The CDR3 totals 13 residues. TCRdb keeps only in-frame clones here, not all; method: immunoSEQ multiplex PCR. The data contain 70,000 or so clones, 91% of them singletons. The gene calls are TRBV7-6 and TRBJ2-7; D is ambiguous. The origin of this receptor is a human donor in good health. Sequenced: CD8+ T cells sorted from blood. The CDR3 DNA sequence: TGTGCCAGCAGCTTAGGGTCAACCTACGAGCAGTACTTC. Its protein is CASSLGSTYEQYF.